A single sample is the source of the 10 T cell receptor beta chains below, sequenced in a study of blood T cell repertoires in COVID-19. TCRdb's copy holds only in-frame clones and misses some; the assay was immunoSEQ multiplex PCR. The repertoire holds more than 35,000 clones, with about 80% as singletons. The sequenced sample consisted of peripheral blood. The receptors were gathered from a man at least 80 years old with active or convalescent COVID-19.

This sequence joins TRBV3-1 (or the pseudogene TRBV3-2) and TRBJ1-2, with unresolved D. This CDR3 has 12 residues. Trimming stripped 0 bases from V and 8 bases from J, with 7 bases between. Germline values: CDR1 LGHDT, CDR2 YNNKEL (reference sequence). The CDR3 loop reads CASSQDTRGYTF. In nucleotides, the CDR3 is TGTGCCAGCAGCCAAGATACCAGAGGCTACACCTTC.

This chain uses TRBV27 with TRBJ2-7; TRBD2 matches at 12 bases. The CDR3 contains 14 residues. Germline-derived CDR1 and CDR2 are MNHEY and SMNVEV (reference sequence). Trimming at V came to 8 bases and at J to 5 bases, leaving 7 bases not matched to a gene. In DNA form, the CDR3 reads TGTGCCAGCGGCCGGACTAGCGGGGTACACGAGCAGTACTTC. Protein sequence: CASGRTSGVHEQYF.

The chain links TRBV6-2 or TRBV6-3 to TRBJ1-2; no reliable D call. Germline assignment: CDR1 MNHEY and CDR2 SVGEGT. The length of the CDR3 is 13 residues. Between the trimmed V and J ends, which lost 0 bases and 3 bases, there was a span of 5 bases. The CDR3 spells CASSYSQYYGYTF. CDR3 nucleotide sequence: TGTGCCAGCAGTTACTCCCAATACTATGGCTACACCTTC.

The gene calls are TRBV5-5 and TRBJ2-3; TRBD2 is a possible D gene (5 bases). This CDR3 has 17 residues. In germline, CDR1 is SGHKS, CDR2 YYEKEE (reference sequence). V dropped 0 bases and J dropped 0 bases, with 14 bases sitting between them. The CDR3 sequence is CASSLGSKSGSTDTQYF. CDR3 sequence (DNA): TGTGCCAGCAGCTTGGGCTCCAAAAGCGGTAGCACAGATACGCAGTATTTT.

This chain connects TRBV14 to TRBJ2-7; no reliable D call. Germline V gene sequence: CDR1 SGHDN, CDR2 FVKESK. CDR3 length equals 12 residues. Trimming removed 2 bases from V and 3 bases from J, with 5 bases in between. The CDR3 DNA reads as TGTGCCAGCAGCCAATCTATCTACGAGCAGTACTTC. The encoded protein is CASSQSIYEQYF.

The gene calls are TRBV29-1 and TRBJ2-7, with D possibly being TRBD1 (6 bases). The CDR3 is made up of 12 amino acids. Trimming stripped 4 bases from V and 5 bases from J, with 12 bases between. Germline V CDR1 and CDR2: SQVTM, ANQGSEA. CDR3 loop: CSVGHRVDEQYF. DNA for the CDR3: TGCAGCGTTGGTCACAGGGTGGACGAGCAGTACTTC.

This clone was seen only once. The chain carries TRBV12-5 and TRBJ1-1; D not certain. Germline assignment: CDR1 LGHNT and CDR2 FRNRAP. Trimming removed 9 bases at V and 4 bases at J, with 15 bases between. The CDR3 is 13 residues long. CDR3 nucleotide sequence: TGTGCTAGCGCTCCGGACTTGGGCACTGAAGCTTTCTTT. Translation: CASAPDLGTEAFF. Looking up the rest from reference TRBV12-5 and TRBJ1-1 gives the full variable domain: DARVTQTPRHKVTEMGQEVTMRCQPILGHNTVFWYRQTMMQGLELLAYFRNRAPLDDSGMPKDRFSAEMPDATLATLKIQPSEPRDSAVYFCASAPDLGTEAFFGQGTRLTVV.

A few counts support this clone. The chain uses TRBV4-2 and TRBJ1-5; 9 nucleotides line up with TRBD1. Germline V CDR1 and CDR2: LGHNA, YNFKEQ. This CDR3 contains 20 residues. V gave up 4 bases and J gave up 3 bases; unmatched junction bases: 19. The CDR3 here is CASSRIHQTGGVEVNQPQHF. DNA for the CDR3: TGTGCCAGCAGCCGAATCCACCAGACAGGGGGTGTGGAGGTCAATCAGCCCCAGCATTTT.

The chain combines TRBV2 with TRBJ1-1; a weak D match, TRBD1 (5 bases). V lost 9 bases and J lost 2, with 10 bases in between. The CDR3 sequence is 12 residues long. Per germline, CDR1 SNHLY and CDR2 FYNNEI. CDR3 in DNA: TGTGCCAGGGGCGGGGGAAACACTGAAGCTTTCTTT. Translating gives CARGGGNTEAFF.

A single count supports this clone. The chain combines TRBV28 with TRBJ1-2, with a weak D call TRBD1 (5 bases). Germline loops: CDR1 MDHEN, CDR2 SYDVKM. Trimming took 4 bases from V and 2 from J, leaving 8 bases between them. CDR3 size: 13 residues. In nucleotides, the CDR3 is TGTGCCAGCAGTTCGACAGAGAACTATGGCTACACCTTC. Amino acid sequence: CASSSTENYGYTF.